This T cell receptor (beta chain) was identified in a study of CD8+ T cells in alopecia areata. Points from the study as a whole: Clonality in lesional scalp, especially alopecia totalis/universalis, exceeded that of normal scalp.

The CDR3 is made up of 11 amino acids. CDR1 is SNHLY and CDR2 is FYNNEI in the germline V gene. The V gene lost 5 bases and the J gene lost 2 bases, with 3 bases spanning the gap. With respect to this clone: Its target is not known.

RNA was isolated and reverse transcribed to cDNA, the sequencing template. Libraries were prepared by immunoSEQ multiplex PCR; TCRdb keeps only in-frame clonotypes and omits some of them. The sample records about 210,000 clones, roughly two fifths being singletons. The treatment was: oral pan-JAK inhibitor, 5-10 mg twice daily. Both peripheral blood and punch biopsies of lesional scalp skin were obtained from patients who had alopecia areata. The sequencing used CD4+ T cells sorted from blood, collected around week 34, from a patient treated with tofacitinib. This TCR came from a human donor with alopecia areata. V is TRBV2 and J is TRBJ2-5; D is unresolved. CDR3 nucleotides: TGTGCCAGCAGTCAACAAGAGACCCAGTACTTC. It codes for CASSQQETQYF.